The entry below gives a single T cell receptor (beta chain) sequence along with its context. With V trimmed by 2 bases and J by 6 bases, 8 bases remained unmatched. This CDR3 contains 17 residues. Looked up from germline, CDR1 is LGHNA and CDR2 is YNFKEQ. Produced via immunoSEQ multiplex PCR; TCRdb's table is partial and in-frame only. Found here are 75,000 to 95,000 clones, about 96% of them singletons; the top ten hold over 0.25%. The data are from a study of technical replicates of blood from several donors. This receptor was taken from a human donor in good health. The sample comprised T cells isolated from PBMCs. The V gene is TRBV4-2, the J gene TRBJ2-1; TRBD2 aligns across 12 bases. Written as DNA, the CDR3 is TGTGCCAGCAGCCAAAGGATACTAGCGGGAGGCATCAATGAGCAGTTCTTC. It yields the protein CASSQRILAGGINEQFF.